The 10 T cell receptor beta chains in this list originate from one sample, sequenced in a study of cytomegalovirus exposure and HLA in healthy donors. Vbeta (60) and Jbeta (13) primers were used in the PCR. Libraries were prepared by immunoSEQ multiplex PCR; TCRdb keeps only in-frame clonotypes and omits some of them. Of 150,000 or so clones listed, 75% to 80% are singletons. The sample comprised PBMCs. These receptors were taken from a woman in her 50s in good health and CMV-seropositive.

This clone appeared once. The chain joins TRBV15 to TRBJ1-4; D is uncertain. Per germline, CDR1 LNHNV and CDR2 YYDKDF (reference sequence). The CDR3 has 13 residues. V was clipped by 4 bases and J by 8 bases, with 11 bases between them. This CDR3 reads CATSTGSGEKLFF. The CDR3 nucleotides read TGTGCCACCAGCACCGGGAGTGGCGAAAAACTGTTTTTT.

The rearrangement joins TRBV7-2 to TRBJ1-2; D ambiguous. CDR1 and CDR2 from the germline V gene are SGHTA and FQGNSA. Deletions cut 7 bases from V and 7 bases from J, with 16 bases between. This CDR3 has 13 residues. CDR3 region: CASNSGGRGGYTF. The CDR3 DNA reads TGTGCCAGCAACTCGGGAGGTCGGGGTGGCTACACCTTC.

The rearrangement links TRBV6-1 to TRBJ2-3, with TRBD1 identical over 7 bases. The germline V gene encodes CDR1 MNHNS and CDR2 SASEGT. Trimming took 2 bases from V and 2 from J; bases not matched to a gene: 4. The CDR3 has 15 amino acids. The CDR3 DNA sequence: TGTGCCAGCAGTGAAATAGGGGGCTCCACAGATACGCAGTATTTT. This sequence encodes CASSEIGGSTDTQYF.

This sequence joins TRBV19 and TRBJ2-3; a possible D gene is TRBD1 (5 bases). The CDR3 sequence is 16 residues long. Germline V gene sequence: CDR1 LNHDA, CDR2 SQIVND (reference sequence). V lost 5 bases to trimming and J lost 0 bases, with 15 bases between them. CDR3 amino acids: CASSRRQQSSTDTQYF. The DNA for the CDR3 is TGTGCCAGTAGTCGTCGACAGCAATCTAGCACAGATACGCAGTATTTT.

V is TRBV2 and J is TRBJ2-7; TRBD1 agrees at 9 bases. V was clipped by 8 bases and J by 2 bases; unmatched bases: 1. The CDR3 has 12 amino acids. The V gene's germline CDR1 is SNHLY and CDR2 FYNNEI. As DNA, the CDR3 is TGTGCCAGCCGGGACAGGGCCTACGAGCAGTACTTC. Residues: CASRDRAYEQYF.

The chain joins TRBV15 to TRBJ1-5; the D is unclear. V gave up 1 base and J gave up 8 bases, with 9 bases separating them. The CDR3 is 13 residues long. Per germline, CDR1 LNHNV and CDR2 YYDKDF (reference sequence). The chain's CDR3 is CATSRGPREPQHF. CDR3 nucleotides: TGTGCCACCAGCAGAGGGCCGAGGGAGCCCCAGCATTTT.

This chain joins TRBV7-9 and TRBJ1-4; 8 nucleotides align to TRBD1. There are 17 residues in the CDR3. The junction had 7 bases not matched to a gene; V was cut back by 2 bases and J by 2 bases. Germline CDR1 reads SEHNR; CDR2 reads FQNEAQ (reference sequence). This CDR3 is CASSLSGQGRTNEKLFF. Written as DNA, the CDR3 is TGTGCCAGCAGCTTATCCGGACAGGGACGGACTAATGAAAAACTGTTTTTT.

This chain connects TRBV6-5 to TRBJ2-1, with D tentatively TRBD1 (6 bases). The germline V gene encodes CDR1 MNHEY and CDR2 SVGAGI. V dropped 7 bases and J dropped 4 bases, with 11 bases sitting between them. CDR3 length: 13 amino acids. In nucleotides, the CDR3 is TGTGCCAGCACCAGGGGCAGGTACAATGAGCAGTTCTTC. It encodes CASTRGRYNEQFF.

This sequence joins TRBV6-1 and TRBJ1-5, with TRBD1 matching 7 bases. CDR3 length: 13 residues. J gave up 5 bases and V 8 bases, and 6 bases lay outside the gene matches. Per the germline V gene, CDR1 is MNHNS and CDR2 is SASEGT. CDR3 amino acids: CASGRQGDQPQHF. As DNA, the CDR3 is TGTGCCAGCGGGAGACAGGGAGATCAGCCCCAGCATTTT.

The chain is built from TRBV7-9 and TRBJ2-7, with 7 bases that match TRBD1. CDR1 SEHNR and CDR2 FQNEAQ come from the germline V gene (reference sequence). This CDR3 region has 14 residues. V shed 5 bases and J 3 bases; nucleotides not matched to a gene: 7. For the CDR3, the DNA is TGTGCCAGCAGCCCTTCCGGGACAGTCTACGAGCAGTACTTC. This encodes CASSPSGTVYEQYF.